The following is a T cell receptor beta chain sequence with its context. This study enrolled people aged about 18 to 100 from about two dozen US geographic areas. A case of COVID-19 had been met by exposed participants within 2 weeks before study entry. In the source study's methods: By means of reference gene primer amplification, nucleated cell counts were estimated. The assay was immunoSEQ multiplex PCR, and TCRdb's table has in-frame clones only and misses some. The V and J calls and clone size come from that table; D and trimming were worked out from the DNA. Among 250,000 to 300,000 clones listed, roughly 91% were seen once. These data belong to a study of blood T cell repertoires in COVID-19. Background on the study: PBMCs, B-cell-depleted T cells, or T cells provided the cDNA or gDNA that made up the material.

Germline lookup yields CDR1 MRHNA and CDR2 SNTAGT. This CDR3 has 16 residues. The V gene lost 3 bases and the J gene lost 1 base, with 10 bases spanning the gap. The source material was PBMCs or T cells enriched from blood (not recorded which). The rearrangement uses TRBV6-4 and TRBJ1-6, with D perhaps matching TRBD1 (6 bases). The TCR sequence derives from a woman aged 45-59 years who had been exposed to COVID-19. Written as DNA, the CDR3 is TGTGCCAGCAGTGAAGAGGGGGGGTCCTATAATTCACCCCTCCACTTT. Protein sequence: CASSEEGGSYNSPLHF.